This T cell receptor beta chain was observed in a study of shared clonotypes between healthy human individuals. For the study at large: The people who gave samples were a couple of women and a few men aged 18 to 49.

Each subset's genomic DNA was shared equally among a number of immunoSEQ plates. Authors' methods: Junction-only sequences produced by ImmunoSEQ had no quality scores, so filtering differed. Sequenced by immunoSEQ multiplex PCR; TCRdb stores in-frame clones only, minus some. That table supplies the V and J calls and clone size; D and trimming were determined from the DNA. The table has approximately 2.5 million clones, roughly 93% seen once. This clone occurred once. V lost 7 bases, J lost 0 bases, and 9 bases lay in between. CDR3 size: 13 residues. Germline CDR1 ENHRY, CDR2 SYGVKD. CD45RA+ naive and CD45RA-negative memory subsets were separated from CD4+ cells.

The chain recombines TRBV10-3 with TRBJ1-1; D not resolved. The TCR was taken from a man between 18 and 35 years old in good health. Some clones in this sample may be carry-over from other donors' samples. Sequences were obtained from naive CD4+ T cells from PBMCs. Noted subset: CD45RA+ positively selected. The CDR3 region has the DNA TGTGCCATCAAAGAGAACATGAACACTGAAGCTTTCTTT. Amino acids: CAIKENMNTEAFF.